What follows are 2 T cell receptor beta chains derived from one specimen sequenced in a study of cytomegalovirus exposure and HLA in healthy donors. The PCR ran on 60 Vbeta and 13 Jbeta primers. Libraries were prepared by immunoSEQ multiplex PCR; TCRdb keeps only in-frame clonotypes and omits some of them. The profile covers about 210,000 clones, with more than 75% appearing a single time and 0.24% taken by the ten largest. Sequenced: PBMCs. The source is a girl aged 2-10 years in good health and CMV-seronegative.

The rearrangement uses TRBV6-5 and TRBJ1-1; D unresolved. Per the germline V gene, CDR1 is MNHEY and CDR2 is SVGAGI. CDR3 length: 13 amino acids. Deletions cut 5 bases from V and 8 bases from J, with 15 bases between. For the CDR3, the DNA is TGTGCCAGCAGTGAAGCGCTCGGGGTGGAAGCTTTCTTT. Translated, it gives CASSEALGVEAFF.

The rearrangement uses TRBV7-9 and TRBJ2-7, with TRBD1 matching over 9 bases. The trim removed 5 bases at V and 6 bases at J, leaving 11 bases unmatched. Germline CDR1 SEHNR, CDR2 FQNEAQ (reference sequence). CDR3 length equals 15 residues. CDR3 loop: CASSATGGTLREQYF. CDR3 DNA: TGTGCCAGCAGCGCTACAGGGGGCACCCTGCGCGAGCAGTACTTC.